The clone carrying this T cell receptor (beta chain) was recorded at least ten times. Its antigen is currently unknown. Trimming stripped 8 bases from V and 2 bases from J, with 15 bases between. The CDR3 contains 15 residues. Per germline, CDR1 SGHTA and CDR2 FQGNSA. The data originate from a study of T cells after yellow fever vaccination. Study-wide results and limits: The booster response re-showed most primary clones: around 97% CD4, over 80% CD8. Just a small share of clonotypes turned up in the CD4 compartment as well as the CD8 compartment. A weaker but faster secondary response was observed, peaking on day 5 versus 15.

TCRdb reprocessed the 5' RACE reads with MiXCR, giving one entry per CDR3 protein. The top ten clones hold about 20% of a sample with some 240,000 distinct CDR3 sequences, 3.6% of them seen once. Sample: PBMCs, taken 15 days after the yellow fever booster vaccination. V usage is TRBV7-2 and J usage is TRBJ2-2, with D perhaps being TRBD1 or TRBD2 (5 bases each). The receptor was isolated from a man aged 18 to 29 who received the YFV17D yellow fever vaccine. The CDR3 DNA reads as TGTGCCAGCTACCAAACGGGACGCAACACCGGGGAGCTGTTTTTT. Protein: CASYQTGRNTGELFF.